This entry lists 24 T cell receptor beta chains sequenced from one sample in a study of OX40 agonist ivuxolimab in advanced cancers. Profiling relied on immunoSEQ multiplex PCR, and the TCRdb table lists in-frame clones only, not all of them. The top ten clones hold around 0.8% of a sample with about 98,000 clones, about 88% of them seen once. The sample was CD4+ or CD8+ T cells sorted from blood, taken in a trial of the OX40 agonist ivuxolimab. Every receptor here comes from an adult with an advanced solid tumor such as melanoma, head and neck, liver or kidney cancer.

This clone was seen a single time. The chain recombines TRBV6-6 with TRBJ1-2; TRBD1 matches at 7 bases. Trimming at V came to 4 bases and at J to 2 bases, leaving 7 bases not matched to a gene. CDR1 MNHNY and CDR2 SVGAGI come from the germline V gene (reference sequence). The CDR3 has 15 amino acids. CDR3: CASSLQGTPNYGYTF. As DNA, the CDR3 is TGTGCCAGCAGTTTACAGGGGACCCCAAACTATGGCTACACCTTC.

The J gene is TRBJ2-1, the V gene TRBV7-2; 14 bases line up with TRBD2. The germline V gene encodes CDR1 SGHTA and CDR2 FQGNSA. The CDR3 consists of 15 residues. J was trimmed by 8 bases and V by 5 bases; bases with no gene match: 5. The CDR3 reads CASSTGLAGGDEQFF. The CDR3 DNA reads as TGTGCCAGCAGCACCGGACTAGCGGGGGGCGATGAGCAGTTCTTC. The whole variable domain, filled in from reference TRBV7-2 and TRBJ2-1, reads GAGVSQSPSNKVTEKGKDVELRCDPISGHTALYWYRQSLGQGLEFLIYFQGNSAPDKSGLPSDRFSAERTGGSVSTLTIQRTQQEDSAVYLCASSTGLAGGDEQFFGPGTRLTVL.

The chain uses TRBV19 and TRBJ1-5; D is undetermined. Trimming left V 0 bases short and J 7 bases short, with 10 bases between. The CDR3 runs to 14 residues. Per germline, CDR1 LNHDA and CDR2 SQIVND (reference sequence). For the CDR3, the DNA is TGTGCCAGTAGTATAGAGGGAATGGGCCAGCCCCAGCATTTT. Protein sequence: CASSIEGMGQPQHF.

V is TRBV18 and J is TRBJ2-1; D may correspond to TRBD1 or TRBD2 (5 bases each). V was shortened by 2 bases and J by 5 bases, with 10 bases between the two germline ends. Per germline, CDR1 KGHSH and CDR2 LQKENI. The length of the CDR3 is 14 residues. For the CDR3, the DNA is TGTGCCAGCTCACCAAACAGAGGGGACAATGAGCAGTTCTTC. Its translation: CASSPNRGDNEQFF.

The chain uses TRBV6-1 and TRBJ1-2; D possibly corresponds to TRBD1 (6 bases). The CDR3 length is 14 residues. The V end lost 3 bases, the J end lost 5 bases, and 13 bases lay between the germline ends. Per germline, CDR1 MNHNS and CDR2 SASEGT. CDR3: CASSDGGRGYGYTF. The CDR3 nucleotides read TGTGCCAGCAGTGACGGGGGGCGCGGATATGGCTACACCTTC.

The rearrangement uses TRBV6-1 and TRBJ1-1; D not certain. CDR1 and CDR2 (germline): MNHNS, SASEGT. The CDR3 is 14 residues long. V shed 2 bases and J shed 7 bases, with 14 bases lying between them. The CDR3 region is CASSEYRGVVEAFF. The CDR3 DNA follows: TGTGCCAGCAGTGAATATCGTGGGGTAGTTGAAGCTTTCTTT.

The chain couples TRBV5-4 to TRBJ1-1; the D gene is possibly TRBD1 (6 bases). V was pared by 7 bases and J by 8 bases, with 18 bases between. The CDR3 extends over 13 amino acids. The germline V gene has CDR1 SGHNT and CDR2 YYREEE (reference sequence). The CDR3, as DNA: TGTGCCAGCTCCCTAGGGGGGGCGGCGGAAGCTTTCTTT. Protein product: CASSLGGAAEAFF.

The chain joins TRBV4-3 to TRBJ1-3; D is ambiguous. This CDR3 comprises 13 residues. Germline V gene lookup returns CDR1 LGHNA and CDR2 YSLEER. V lost 3 bases to trimming and J lost 3 bases, with 6 bases between them. The CDR3 DNA reads as TGCGCCAGCAGCCAGGCTAATGGAAACACCATATATTTT. The encoded protein is CASSQANGNTIYF.

The chain carries TRBV11-3 and TRBJ2-3, with 8 bases identical to TRBD2. CDR3 length equals 15 residues. In germline, CDR1 is SGHNT, CDR2 YENEEA. J gave up 0 bases and V 3 bases, and 2 bases lay outside the gene matches. The CDR3 here is CASSFSGASTDTQYF. The CDR3 bases are TGTGCCAGCAGCTTTAGCGGGGCTAGCACAGATACGCAGTATTTT. The entire variable domain, with the rest obtained from reference TRBV11-3 and TRBJ2-3, is as follows: EAGVVQSPRYKIIEKKQPVAFWCNPISGHNTLYWYLQNLGQGPELLIRYENEEAVDDSQLPKDRFSAERLKGVDSTLKIQPAELGDSAVYLCASSFSGASTDTQYFGPGTRLTVL.

The chain carries TRBV29-1 and TRBJ1-5; TRBD1 matches 7 bases. With V trimmed by 6 bases and J by 3 bases, 8 bases remained unmatched. Germline CDR1 reads SQVTM; CDR2 reads ANQGSEA. This CDR3 is 14 amino acids long. DNA for the CDR3: TGCAGCGTAGCCCTGGGACAGTTCAATCAGCCCCAGCATTTT. Translation: CSVALGQFNQPQHF.

The J gene is TRBJ2-3, the V gene TRBV7-2; 9 nucleotides line up with TRBD2. The CDR3 has 18 residues. V shed 5 bases, J shed 2 bases, and the junction held 14 bases outside the gene matches. The germline V gene encodes CDR1 SGHTA and CDR2 FQGNSA. CDR3 sequence: CASSPSGTAGGTTDTQYF. In DNA form, the CDR3 reads TGTGCCAGCAGCCCCAGCGGGACCGCGGGAGGGACCACAGATACGCAGTATTTT.

This clone was detected once. The gene calls are TRBV2 and TRBJ2-2; possible D gene TRBD2, 6 bases. The CDR3 is made up of 13 amino acids. V dropped 11 bases and J dropped 6 bases, with 16 bases sitting between them. CDR1 and CDR2 from the germline V gene are SNHLY and FYNNEI. The CDR3 DNA reads TGTGCCTCTATAGCGAGGGAGGCCGGGGAGCTGTTTTTT. It translates to CASIAREAGELFF.

This sequence joins TRBV5-1 and TRBJ2-3, with D perhaps TRBD1 or TRBD2 (5 bases each). Germline CDR1 SGHRS, CDR2 YFSETQ. The CDR3 covers 14 residues. Deletions cut 7 bases from V and 4 bases from J, with 16 bases between. As DNA, the CDR3 is TGCGCCAGCTTCTCCGGGACCAGTTCAGATACGCAGTATTTT. Its translation: CASFSGTSSDTQYF. Full variable domain (missing parts from reference TRBV5-1 and TRBJ2-3): KAGVTQTPRYLIKTRGQQVTLSCSPISGHRSVSWYQQTPGQGLQFLFEYFSETQRNKGNFPGRFSGRQFSNSRSEMNVSTLELGDSALYLCASFSGTSSDTQYFGPGTRLTVL.

The rearrangement links TRBV7-3 to TRBJ2-2; tentatively, D is TRBD1 or TRBD2 (5 bases each). Germline CDR1 SGHTA, CDR2 FQGTGA. The CDR3 runs 14 residues. Between the trimmed V and J ends, which lost 4 bases and 6 bases, there was a span of 12 bases. The CDR3 coding sequence is TGTGCCAGCAGCTCGAGAGGGGCCCCCGGGGAGCTGTTTTTT. Its protein product is CASSSRGAPGELFF.

V gene TRBV6-6 combines with J gene TRBJ2-1; 8 nucleotides match TRBD2. The V and J ends lost 2 bases and 4 bases, in that order; junction bases with no gene match: 4. CDR1 MNHNY and CDR2 SVGAGI come from the germline V gene (reference sequence). The CDR3 contains 15 residues. The CDR3 bases are TGTGCCAGCAGTTACGGGTCTAGCGGGTACAATGAGCAGTTCTTC. Translation gives CASSYGSSGYNEQFF.

The gene calls are TRBV11-3 and TRBJ2-3; D may be TRBD1 or TRBD2 (5 bases each). The V gene lost 5 bases and the J gene lost 10 bases, with 25 bases spanning the gap. The germline V gene encodes CDR1 SGHNT and CDR2 YENEEA. This CDR3 is built from 16 residues. The CDR3 DNA reads as TGTGCCAGCAGCCATGGGGACCCGGACTCCATGGTGGCGCAGTATTTT. Translating gives CASSHGDPDSMVAQYF.

A note on this clone: A junction boundary mismatches the germline segment, possibly from a read error. This chain uses TRBV6-6 with TRBJ2-2; 7 bases match TRBD1. Germline V gives CDR1 MNHNY, CDR2 SVGAGI (reference sequence). CDR3 length equals 14 residues. As DNA, the CDR3 is TGTGCCACCAGTAGGGGGCAAAAAACCGGGGAGCTGTTTTTT. Translated, it gives CATSRGQKTGELFF.

The rearrangement links TRBV5-5 to TRBJ1-5; D gene ambiguous. Trimming took 1 base from V and 6 from J, leaving 8 bases between them. Germline CDR1 is SGHKS and CDR2 is YYEKEE (reference sequence). CDR3 length equals 13 residues. The CDR3 coding sequence is TGTGCCAGCAGCTTGATGGGAGGTCAGCCCCAGCATTTT. Its protein is CASSLMGGQPQHF. Combining the CDR3 with reference TRBV5-5 and TRBJ1-5 gives the whole variable domain DAGVTQSPTHLIKTRGQQVTLRCSPISGHKSVSWYQQVLGQGPQFIFQYYEKEERGRGNFPDRFSARQFPNYSSELNVNALLLGDSALYLCASSLMGGQPQHFGDGTRLSIL.

This chain connects TRBV10-2 to TRBJ2-3, with 7 bases aligning to TRBD2. Germline-derived CDR1 and CDR2 are WSHSY and SAAADI. V dropped 7 bases and J dropped 2; count of bases not matched to a gene: 6. This CDR3 has 14 amino acids. The CDR3 DNA follows: TGCGCCAGCACCCCGACTAGCCTCACAGATACGCAGTATTTT. Its protein is CASTPTSLTDTQYF.

This rearrangement joins TRBV28 to TRBJ2-7; D unresolved. This CDR3 contains 13 residues. V gave up 4 bases and J gave up 0 bases, with 7 bases separating them. The germline gives CDR1 MDHEN, CDR2 SYDVKM. This CDR3 reads CASSWDASYEQYF. The DNA of the CDR3 is TGTGCCAGCAGTTGGGATGCCTCCTACGAGCAGTACTTC.

The rearrangement links TRBV18 to TRBJ2-1; 9 nucleotides match TRBD1. The CDR3 spans 15 residues. Germline V lookup: CDR1 KGHSH, CDR2 LQKENI. Trimming cost V 6 bases and J 11 bases; bases outside gene matches: 14. In nucleotides, the CDR3 is TGTGCCAGCTCGACCGAAGGGACAGGGAAGGATCAGCAGTTCTTC. This codes for CASSTEGTGKDQQFF.

The chain combines TRBV18 with TRBJ2-7; 8 nucleotides line up with TRBD1. CDR3 length: 14 residues. CDR1 KGHSH and CDR2 LQKENI come from the germline V gene. V lost 3 bases and J lost 3; bases outside the gene matches: 4. CDR3 coding DNA: TGTGCCAGCTCACCCCAGGACAGGGACTACGAGCAGTACTTC. It specifies CASSPQDRDYEQYF.

The chain has TRBV7-8 and TRBJ1-5; 8 positions match TRBD1. Germline V gives CDR1 SGHVS, CDR2 FQNEAQ. The V and J ends lost 5 bases and 2 bases, in that order; junction bases with no gene match: 8. The CDR3 has 16 residues. Written as DNA, the CDR3 is TGTGCCAGCAGCCCCCGGATGGACAGGGGCAATCAGCCCCAGCATTTT. This encodes CASSPRMDRGNQPQHF.

A remark on this clone: Compared with germline, one end of the junction differs, possibly owing to a read error. This chain links TRBV7-9 with TRBJ2-5; D unclear. The CDR3 spans 17 residues. Germline CDR1 and CDR2: SEHNR and FQNEAQ (reference sequence). The CDR3, as DNA: TGTGTCAGCAGCTTTAGGTCCTTACTTACACCCCAAGAGACCCAGTACTTC. This codes for CVSSFRSLLTPQETQYF.